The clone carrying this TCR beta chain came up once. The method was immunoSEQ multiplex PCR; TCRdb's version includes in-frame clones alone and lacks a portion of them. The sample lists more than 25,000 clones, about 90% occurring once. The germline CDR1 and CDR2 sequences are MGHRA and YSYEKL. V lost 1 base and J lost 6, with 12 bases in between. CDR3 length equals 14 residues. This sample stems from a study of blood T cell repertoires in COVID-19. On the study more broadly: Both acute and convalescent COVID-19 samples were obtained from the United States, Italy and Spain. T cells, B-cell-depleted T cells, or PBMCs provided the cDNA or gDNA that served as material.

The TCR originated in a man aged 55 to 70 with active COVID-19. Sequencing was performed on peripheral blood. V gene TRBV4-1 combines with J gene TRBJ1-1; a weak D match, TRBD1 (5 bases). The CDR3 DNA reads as TGCGCCAGCAGCCAAGGACAGCTTGGCTCTGAAGCTTTCTTT. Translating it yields CASSQGQLGSEAFF.